This T cell receptor beta chain was identified during a study of cytomegalovirus exposure and HLA in healthy donors. A multiplex PCR was run with 60 Vbeta primers and 13 Jbeta primers. The method was immunoSEQ multiplex PCR; TCRdb's version includes in-frame clones alone and lacks a portion of them. The repertoire table contains about 200,000 clones. The CDR3 runs to 12 residues. In germline, CDR1 is SEHNR, CDR2 FQNEAQ (reference sequence). The V and J ends lost 7 bases and 6 bases respectively, with 12 bases between them. The sequencing input was PBMCs. This rearrangement joins TRBV7-9 to TRBJ1-2; D unclear. The sequence was obtained from a boy aged 5-17 years in good health and CMV-seronegative. In nucleotides, the CDR3 is TGTGCCAGCAACCTAGTTCTTGATGGCTACACCTTC. Translating it yields CASNLVLDGYTF.